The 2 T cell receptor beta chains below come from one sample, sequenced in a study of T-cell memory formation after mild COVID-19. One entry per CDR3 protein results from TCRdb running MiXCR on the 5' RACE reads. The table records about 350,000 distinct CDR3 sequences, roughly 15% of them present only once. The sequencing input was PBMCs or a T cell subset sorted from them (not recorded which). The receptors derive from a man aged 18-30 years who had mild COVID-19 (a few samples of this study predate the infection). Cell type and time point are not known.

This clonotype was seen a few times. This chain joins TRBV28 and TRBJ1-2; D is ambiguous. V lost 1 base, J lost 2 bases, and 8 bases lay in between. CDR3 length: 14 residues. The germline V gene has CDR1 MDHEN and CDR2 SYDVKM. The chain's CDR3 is CASSLSAGNYGYTF. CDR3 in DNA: TGTGCCAGCAGTTTATCGGCGGGAAACTATGGCTACACCTTC.

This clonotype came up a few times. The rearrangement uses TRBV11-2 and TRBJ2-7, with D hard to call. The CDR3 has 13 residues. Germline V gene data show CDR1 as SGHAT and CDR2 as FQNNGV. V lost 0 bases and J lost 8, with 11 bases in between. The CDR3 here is CASSLDQAGKQYF. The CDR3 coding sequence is TGTGCCAGCAGCTTAGATCAGGCAGGAAAGCAGTACTTC.